Each of the 6 T cell receptor beta chains below was sequenced from the same sample in a study of cytomegalovirus exposure and HLA in healthy donors. The primer mix had 60 Vbeta and 13 Jbeta primers. This table comes from immunoSEQ multiplex PCR, and its TCRdb copy is limited to in-frame clones, with some not included. This table has roughly 110,000 clones, roughly 72% appearing once. The sequencing input was PBMCs. Receptors were obtained from a man aged 25 to 45 in good health and CMV-seronegative.

The V call is TRBV7-9, the J call TRBJ2-7, with D maybe TRBD1 (5 bases). Germline CDR1 reads SEHNR; CDR2 reads FQNEAQ (reference sequence). The CDR3 consists of 15 residues. Trimming pared 1 base from V and 6 bases from J, leaving 16 bases between. The CDR3 coding sequence is TGTGCCAGCAGCTTAGTCTCCGGGCCAGGGTCCGAGCAGTACTTC. Amino acid sequence: CASSLVSGPGSEQYF. Based on the CDR3 plus reference TRBV7-9 and TRBJ2-7, the full variable domain is DTGVSQNPRHKITKRGQNVTFRCDPISEHNRLYWYRQTLGQGPEFLTYFQNEAQLEKSRLLSDRFSAERPKGSFSTLEIQRTEQGDSAMYLCASSLVSGPGSEQYFGPGTRLTVT.

J is TRBJ2-3 and V is TRBV4-1, with TRBD1 identical over 9 bases. Germline V CDR1 and CDR2: MGHRA, YSYEKL. There are 17 residues in the CDR3. The J segment lost 2 bases and the V segment lost 0 bases, leaving 6 bases of the junction unmatched. CDR3 DNA sequence: TGCGCCAGCAGCCAAGATCCCGGGACAGGGACCACAGATACGCAGTATTTT. This codes for CASSQDPGTGTTDTQYF.

This chain connects TRBV30 to TRBJ1-1, with 8 bases fitting TRBD1. Germline V gives CDR1 GTSNPN, CDR2 SVGIG (reference sequence). V was pared by 8 bases and J by 3 bases, with 8 bases of the junction left unmatched. This CDR3 is built from 13 residues. CDR3 sequence (DNA): TGTGCCGGTGACAGGGGAATCGACACTGAAGCTTTCTTT. Its translation is CAGDRGIDTEAFF.

This clone occurred a few times. The same CDR3 also results from other DNA sequences found in this sample. This chain joins TRBV5-1 and TRBJ1-6; TRBD1 aligns across 7 bases. Germline V gene data show CDR1 as SGHRS and CDR2 as YFSETQ. There are 15 residues in the CDR3. The V and J ends lost 2 bases and 7 bases, in that order; junction bases with no gene match: 6. The CDR3 nucleotides read TGCGCCAGCAGCTTAGGTGACAGGGAAAATTCACCCCTCCACTTT. Translation: CASSLGDRENSPLHF.

The chain is built from TRBV10-3 and TRBJ2-2; no firm D call. The V gene lost 4 bases and the J gene lost 1 base, with 4 bases spanning the gap. Germline V CDR1 and CDR2: ENHRY, SYGVKD. The CDR3 spans 13 residues. CDR3 nucleotides: TGTGCCATCAGTGCAGGGAACACCGGGGAGCTGTTTTTT. The encoded protein is CAISAGNTGELFF.

The genes are TRBV6-6 and TRBJ1-1; 7 bases fit TRBD1. The CDR3 extends over 13 amino acids. J was trimmed by 4 bases and V by 10 bases; bases with no gene match: 9. Germline lookup yields CDR1 MNHNY and CDR2 SVGAGI (reference sequence). This chain's CDR3 is CATQTGSGTEAFF. CDR3 sequence (DNA): TGTGCCACCCAGACAGGGTCGGGCACTGAAGCTTTCTTT.